The sequence of this T cell receptor (beta chain) was determined in a study of cytomegalovirus exposure and HLA in healthy donors. General study findings and limits: In vitro data verified a few CMV-associated chains as specific for CMV antigens. V segments that were indistinguishable, TRBV6-2 and TRBV6-3 among them, were omitted from analysis.

Of note for this clone: As yet, its antigen is unknown.

Trimming at V came to 3 bases and at J to 7 bases, leaving 14 bases not matched to a gene. CDR1 is SGHAT and CDR2 is FQNNGV in the germline V gene. The CDR3 sequence is 17 residues long. PCR primers comprised 60 Vbeta and 13 Jbeta primers. TCRdb keeps only in-frame clones here, not all; method: immunoSEQ multiplex PCR. The repertoire holds around 160,000 clones, with around 77% as singletons. The source material was PBMCs. This sequence was found in a woman between 35 and 50 years old in good health and CMV-seronegative. The gene calls are TRBV11-2 and TRBJ2-1, with 8 nucleotides matching TRBD2. CDR3: CASSFVPGLGKGNEQFF. CDR3 coding DNA: TGTGCCAGCAGCTTCGTCCCGGGACTAGGAAAGGGAAATGAGCAGTTCTTC.